This T cell receptor (beta chain) stems from a study of blood T cell repertoires in COVID-19. Overall study context: Collection of acute and convalescent COVID-19 samples took place in the United States, Italy and Spain.

Each exposed participant met a COVID-19 case in the 2 weeks preceding study entry. CDR1 and CDR2 (germline): SEHNR, FQNEAQ (reference sequence). V shed 5 bases, J shed 6 bases, and the junction held 4 bases outside the gene matches. The CDR3 has 15 residues. In the source study's methods: Estimation of nucleated cell counts relied on the amplification of reference gene primers. Clones were sequenced by immunoSEQ multiplex PCR, and TCRdb holds only the in-frame ones, with some missing. D and trimming come from the DNA, and the V and J calls and clone size come from that table. The sample consists of about 280,000 clones, around 93% of them appearing once.

This chain links TRBV7-9 with TRBJ2-1; 13 bases line up with TRBD2. The sample consisted of PBMCs or T cells enriched from blood (not recorded which). This TCR was sampled from a man in his forties who had been exposed to COVID-19. CDR3 protein: CASSPTSGRGNEQFF. As DNA, the CDR3 is TGTGCCAGCAGCCCAACTAGCGGGAGGGGCAATGAGCAGTTCTTC. The variable domain in full, with the rest retrieved from reference TRBV7-9 and TRBJ2-1, is DTGVSQNPRHKITKRGQNVTFRCDPISEHNRLYWYRQTLGQGPEFLTYFQNEAQLEKSRLLSDRFSAERPKGSFSTLEIQRTEQGDSAMYLCASSPTSGRGNEQFFGPGTRLTVL.